These T cell receptor beta chains were read from a single sample in a study of tumour-infiltrating T cells in Burkitt lymphoma. Sequencing was performed with immunoSEQ multiplex PCR; in TCRdb, only in-frame clones are kept and a portion is missing. The sample lists roughly 13,000 clones, roughly 73% seen once, with less than 9.5% in the top ten. Sample: tumor tissue. Receptor source: a human donor with diffuse large B-cell lymphoma. The CDR3 runs from the conserved cysteine through the conserved F or W. A D gene is named only where the DNA matches it firmly. Size tells how often a clone was seen (once, few, many) or the class of an expanded clone, and some rows leave it out.

clone_size	v_call	d_call	j_call	cdr3_aa	cdr3_nt
-	TRBV4-1	TRBD2	TRBJ2-3	CASSPMEASGRTDTQYF	TGCGCCAGCAGCCCTATGGAGGCTAGCGGGCGCACAGATACGCAGTATTTT
medium-sized	TRBV5-1	-	TRBJ2-7	CASSSSRRDYEQYF	TGCGCCAGCAGTTCCTCCAGACGGGACTACGAGCAGTACTTC
-	TRBV6-6	-	TRBJ2-1	CASSYGGHNEQFF	TGTGCCAGCAGTTACGGCGGGCACAATGAGCAGTTCTTC
-	TRBV9	-	TRBJ1-1	CASSVAETNTEAFF	TGTGCCAGCAGCGTAGCGGAGACCAACACTGAAGCTTTCTTT
-	TRBV7-8	TRBD2	TRBJ2-2	CASSFRVGGWTGELFF	TGTGCCAGCAGCTTTAGGGTGGGAGGGTGGACCGGGGAGCTGTTTTTT
-	TRBV30	-	TRBJ1-2	CAWSEGYSTF	TGTGCCTGGAGTGAAGGGTATTCCACCTTC
-	TRBV5-1	-	TRBJ2-5	CASSPDLQETQYF	TGCGCCAGCAGCCCGGATCTTCAAGAGACCCAGTACTTC
-	TRBV21-1	-	TRBJ1-2	CASPLMSKTANYGYTF	TGTGCCAGCCCCCTTATGTCAAAAACAGCTAACTATGGCTACACCTTC
once	TRBV6-1	-	TRBJ2-1	CASSDGPLKLNEQFF	TGTGCCAGCAGCGATGGCCCATTAAAGTTGAATGAGCAGTTCTTC
-	TRBV29-1	-	TRBJ1-1	CSVEPIQNKAEAFF	TGCAGCGTTGAACCCATACAGAACAAGGCTGAAGCTTTCTTT
once	TRBV9	TRBD2	TRBJ2-3	CASSSRLAGEGADTQYF	TGTGCCAGCAGCTCCCGACTAGCGGGAGAGGGAGCGGATACGCAGTATTTT
-	TRBV28	-	TRBJ2-7	CASSLGRHRGYEQYF	TGTGCCAGCAGTTTAGGGCGGCATCGGGGCTACGAGCAGTACTTC
-	TRBV5-6	-	TRBJ1-1	CASSLAARFTPEAFF	TGTGCCAGCAGCTTGGCCGCTCGGTTCACTCCGGAAGCTTTCTTT
-	TRBV19	-	TRBJ2-2	CASSPPLPGELFF	TGTGCCAGTAGTCCCCCCCTCCCCGGGGAGCTGTTTTTT
-	TRBV6-1	TRBD1	TRBJ1-4	CASSEDRGNNEKLFF	TGTGCCAGCAGTGAGGACAGGGGGAATAATGAAAAACTGTTTTTT
-	TRBV7-2	TRBD1	TRBJ2-2	CASSRDRGYTGELFF	TGTGCCAGCAGCCGCGACAGGGGTTACACCGGGGAGCTGTTTTTT
-	TRBV6-6	TRBD2	TRBJ2-1	CASSYLGLAGGNEQFF	TGTGCCAGCAGTTACTTAGGACTAGCGGGAGGCAATGAGCAGTTCTTC
-	TRBV6-5	-	TRBJ1-5	CASSYSGAGGQPQHF	TGTGCCAGCAGTTACTCGGGGGCAGGAGGTCAGCCCCAGCATTTT
-	TRBV11-1	-	TRBJ2-2	CASSPRQGGGELFF	TGTGCCAGCAGCCCTAGACAGGGAGGCGGGGAGCTGTTTTTT
once	TRBV20-1	-	TRBJ2-1	CSARLYNEQFF	TGCAGTGCGAGACTCTACAATGAGCAGTTCTTC
-	TRBV6-5	-	TRBJ1-4	CASSYSGARGEKLFF	TGTGCCAGCAGTTACTCAGGGGCGAGAGGTGAAAAACTGTTTTTT
once	TRBV7-2	-	TRBJ2-5	CASSFGGAETQYF	TGTGCCAGCAGCTTCGGGGGAGCTGAGACCCAGTACTTC
once	TRBV7-3	-	TRBJ2-2	CASSPTAGNTGELFF	TGTGCCAGCAGCCCAACTGCCGGGAACACCGGGGAGCTGTTTTTT
-	TRBV6-1	-	TRBJ1-1	CASGGRGLNTEAFF	TGTGCCAGCGGAGGAAGAGGGCTGAACACTGAAGCTTTCTTT